The 27 T cell receptor beta chains below all came from one sample that was sequenced in a study of OX40 agonist ivuxolimab in advanced cancers. The table came from immunoSEQ multiplex PCR; TCRdb's copy has only in-frame clones and leaves some out. Among some 45,000 clones listed, more than 75% were seen once. The specimen comprised CD4+ or CD8+ T cells sorted from blood, sampled in a trial of the OX40 agonist ivuxolimab. These receptors were obtained from an adult with an advanced solid tumor such as melanoma, head and neck, liver or kidney cancer.

This clone was observed a few times. The DNA for the CDR3 is TGTGCCAGCAGGGGGGGGGTAGAGGGCTACACCTTC. This gives the protein CASRGGVEGYTF. The gene calls are TRBV6-1 and TRBJ1-2, with D perhaps TRBD1 (5 bases). The V end was cut by 6 bases, the J end by 8 bases, with 13 bases between. From germline, CDR1 is MNHNS and CDR2 SASEGT. The CDR3 extends over 12 amino acids.

For the CDR3, the DNA is TGCGCCAGCATCCCAAAGGGGGGTTCCACTGAAGCTTTCTTT. Protein sequence: CASIPKGGSTEAFF. The gene calls are TRBV23-1 and TRBJ1-1, with D possibly matching TRBD1 (6 bases). TRBV23-1 has ORF status, its function being uncertain. V shed 7 bases and J shed 4 bases, with 16 bases lying between them. The CDR3 has 14 amino acids.

This chain uses TRBV5-1 with TRBJ2-7; the D gene is possibly TRBD1 (5 bases). The CDR3 runs 17 residues. With 0 bases removed from V and 0 bases from J, the gap between germline ends came to 16 bases. The germline gives CDR1 SGHRS, CDR2 YFSETQ. CDR3 protein: CASSLEFLVQDSYEQYF. In DNA, the CDR3 is TGCGCCAGCAGCTTGGAATTCTTGGTACAGGACTCCTACGAGCAGTACTTC.

The gene calls are TRBV13 and TRBJ1-2; the D gene is possibly TRBD1 (5 bases). Per germline, CDR1 PRHDT and CDR2 FYEKMQ (reference sequence). Between the trimmed V and J ends, which lost 5 bases and 7 bases, there was a span of 11 bases. The CDR3 contains 12 residues. The CDR3 here is CASSRGASGYTF. As DNA, the CDR3 is TGTGCCAGCAGCCGCGGGGCGAGTGGCTACACCTTC.

The V call is TRBV6-5, the J call TRBJ2-5, with D possibly TRBD2 on 6 matching bases. The V and J ends lost 8 bases and 4 bases respectively, with 8 bases between them. This CDR3 comprises 11 residues. CDR1 and CDR2 (germline): MNHEY, SVGAGI. CDR3 loop: CASGGIETQYF. The DNA for the CDR3 is TGTGCCAGCGGGGGGATAGAGACCCAGTACTTC.

There are a few counts of this clone. The genes are TRBV5-1 and TRBJ2-1, with TRBD2 as a possible D gene (7 bases). V lost 6 bases and J 2 bases, leaving 15 bases between the germline ends. CDR1 and CDR2 from the germline V gene are SGHRS and YFSETQ. CDR3 length equals 15 residues. CDR3 amino acids: CASNLWGGAYNEQFF. CDR3 DNA: TGCGCCAGCAACCTATGGGGGGGCGCCTACAATGAGCAGTTCTTC.

The CDR3 DNA follows: TGTGCCAGCAGCTTTACTTTAGGTCCGACAGAAGCTTTCTTT. Its translation is CASSFTLGPTEAFF. The gene calls are TRBV7-9 and TRBJ1-1, with D unresolved. The CDR3 is made up of 14 amino acids. The V gene's germline CDR1 is SEHNR and CDR2 FQNEAQ (reference sequence). Trimming stripped 3 bases from V and 8 bases from J, with 16 bases between. Full variable domain (outside the CDR3, taken from reference TRBV7-9 and TRBJ1-1): DTGVSQNPRHKITKRGQNVTFRCDPISEHNRLYWYRQTLGQGPEFLTYFQNEAQLEKSRLLSDRFSAERPKGSFSTLEIQRTEQGDSAMYLCASSFTLGPTEAFFGQGTRLTVV.

The rearrangement joins TRBV29-1 to TRBJ2-3, with D possibly being TRBD1 (7 bases). The CDR3 spans 14 residues. Germline lookup yields CDR1 SQVTM and CDR2 ANQGSEA. The V and J ends lost 5 bases and 4 bases respectively, with 16 bases between them. The CDR3 reads CSVSGAQGADTQYF. The CDR3 DNA sequence: TGCAGCGTTTCGGGGGCGCAGGGGGCAGATACGCAGTATTTT.

The chain has TRBV5-4 and TRBJ1-1; D gene unclear. V lost 4 bases, J lost 0 bases, and 13 bases lay in between. Germline V gene sequence: CDR1 SGHNT, CDR2 YYREEE (reference sequence). The CDR3 runs to 15 residues. The CDR3 sequence is CASSANRDLNTEAFF. The CDR3 DNA sequence: TGTGCCAGCAGCGCCAACAGAGACTTGAACACTGAAGCTTTCTTT.

V and J are TRBV27 and TRBJ2-1; no clear D gene. This CDR3 region has 12 residues. Trimming removed 5 bases from V and 9 bases from J, with 11 bases in between. The germline gives CDR1 MNHEY, CDR2 SMNVEV (reference sequence). CDR3 in DNA: TGTGCCAGCAGTCCGGGCCCGGTTGAGCAGTTCTTC. Translating it yields CASSPGPVEQFF.

The DNA of the CDR3 is TGTGCCTCGGGAGACAATGAGCAGTTCTTC. It is translated as CASGDNEQFF. The chain has TRBV6-5 and TRBJ2-1, with a tentative D call TRBD2 (6 bases). Germline values: CDR1 MNHEY, CDR2 SVGAGI. The CDR3 has 10 residues. V was pared by 11 bases and J by 5 bases, with 7 bases between.

The rearrangement uses TRBV5-5 and TRBJ2-7; D may correspond to TRBD1 or TRBD2 (5 bases each). Germline V gene lookup returns CDR1 SGHKS and CDR2 YYEKEE (reference sequence). V lost 4 bases to trimming and J lost 4 bases, with 18 bases between them. The CDR3 consists of 15 residues. CDR3 residues: CASSQERGVLYEQYF. CDR3 bases: TGTGCCAGCAGCCAAGAAAGAGGGGTTCTGTACGAGCAGTACTTC.

The chain combines TRBV19 with TRBJ2-3; D possibly matches TRBD1 or TRBD2 (5 bases each). CDR3 length: 16 residues. V lost 3 bases to trimming and J lost 3 bases, with 16 bases between them. Per the germline V gene, CDR1 is LNHDA and CDR2 is SQIVND (reference sequence). DNA of the CDR3: TGTGCCAGTAGTATCGGCGCGAGGGGTGCAACAGATACGCAGTATTTT. This gives the protein CASSIGARGATDTQYF.

This clone was recorded once. The chain joins TRBV7-9 to TRBJ2-7; D ambiguous. CDR1 is SEHNR, CDR2 FQNEAQ, per germline (reference sequence). V was shortened by 1 base and J by 4 bases, with 2 bases between the two germline ends. This CDR3 comprises 11 residues. The CDR3 DNA follows: TGTGCCAGCAGCTTAGAGTACGAGCAGTACTTC. Translated: CASSLEYEQYF.

V is TRBV29-1 and J is TRBJ1-2; possible D gene TRBD1, 6 bases. This CDR3 has 16 amino acids. From germline, CDR1 is SQVTM and CDR2 ANQGSEA. The V end lost 3 bases, the J end lost 0 bases, and 17 bases lay between the germline ends. CDR3: CSVESGVWLSNYGYTF. The CDR3 DNA sequence: TGCAGCGTTGAGTCAGGGGTTTGGTTATCTAACTATGGCTACACCTTC. The whole variable domain, filled in from reference TRBV29-1 and TRBJ1-2, reads SAVISQKPSRDICQRGTSLTIQCQVDSQVTMMFWYRQQPGQSLTLIATANQGSEATYESGFVIDKFPISRPNLTFSTLTVSNMSPEDSSIYLCSVESGVWLSNYGYTFGSGTRLTVV.

V gene TRBV6-6 combines with J gene TRBJ2-1, with D possibly matching TRBD1 (5 bases). The germline gives CDR1 MNHNY, CDR2 SVGAGI (reference sequence). The V end lost 4 bases, the J end lost 3 bases, and 16 bases lay between the germline ends. There are 16 residues in the CDR3. The CDR3 DNA reads TGTGCCAGCAGTTCCCCGCCTCTTAGGGGCTACAATGAGCAGTTCTTC. Translating it yields CASSSPPLRGYNEQFF.

This chain joins TRBV19 and TRBJ2-7; the D gene is possibly TRBD1 (7 bases). Trimming pared 1 base from V and 3 bases from J, leaving 13 bases between. Per the germline V gene, CDR1 is LNHDA and CDR2 is SQIVND (reference sequence). The CDR3 totals 15 residues. CDR3 protein: CASSIGGDSLYEQYF. The CDR3 DNA reads as TGTGCCAGTAGTATAGGCGGGGACAGCCTCTACGAGCAGTACTTC.

The CDR3 reads CASSLHPPDGLNTEAFF. The CDR3 DNA is TGTGCCAGCAGTTTACATCCCCCCGACGGCTTGAACACTGAAGCTTTCTTT. This rearrangement joins TRBV28 to TRBJ1-1; D uncertain. Between the trimmed V and J ends, which lost 2 bases and 0 bases, there was a span of 16 bases. CDR1 and CDR2 from the germline V gene are MDHEN and SYDVKM. The CDR3 consists of 17 residues.

The chain links TRBV10-1 to TRBJ2-3, with TRBD1 identical over 10 bases. Germline trimming cut 4 bases from V and 5 bases from J; bases unmatched to any gene: 6. CDR1 is WNHNN and CDR2 is SYGVQD in the germline V gene (reference sequence). The CDR3 has 15 amino acids. The CDR3 protein is CASSGGQGLGDTQYF. The CDR3 coding sequence is TGCGCCAGCAGTGGGGGACAGGGGTTGGGAGATACGCAGTATTTT.

The rearrangement uses TRBV9 and TRBJ1-6; D possibly corresponds to TRBD1 (5 bases). The germline V gene has CDR1 SGDLS and CDR2 YYNGEE. The germline V and J ends were trimmed by 0 bases and 4 bases, with 11 bases remaining between them. The CDR3 is 16 amino acids. This CDR3 reads CASSVGMEGYNSPLHF. The CDR3 bases are TGTGCCAGCAGCGTAGGTATGGAGGGGTATAATTCACCCCTCCACTTT.

The CDR3 region has the DNA TGTGCCAGCAGCCAATGGGGTCCCAATTCACCCCTCCACTTT. This encodes CASSQWGPNSPLHF. This sequence joins TRBV27 and TRBJ1-6; no clear D gene. This CDR3 has 14 residues. V was pared by 6 bases and J by 7 bases, with 13 bases between. The germline V gene encodes CDR1 MNHEY and CDR2 SMNVEV (reference sequence).

This clone has just one count. The rearrangement joins TRBV6-1 to TRBJ1-2, with D uncertain. CDR1 and CDR2 from the germline V gene are MNHNS and SASEGT. The CDR3 runs 15 residues. The V gene lost 2 bases and the J gene lost 7 bases, with 17 bases spanning the gap. The CDR3 nucleotides are TGTGCCAGCAGTGAATTAGGAATTGTCGAGGGTGGCTACACCTTC. It codes for CASSELGIVEGGYTF.

This clone has a handful of counts. Written as DNA, the CDR3 is TGCGCCAGCAGCCAAGGAGGGGGGGGTCTCCAAGAGACCCAGTACTTC. This sequence encodes CASSQGGGGLQETQYF. The chain uses TRBV4-1 and TRBJ2-5, with a weak D call TRBD2 (7 bases). This CDR3 spans 16 amino acids. The germline V gene encodes CDR1 MGHRA and CDR2 YSYEKL. V was pared by 1 base and J by 1 base, with 13 bases between.

The chain is built from TRBV6-1 and TRBJ1-2; no firm D call. There are 12 residues in the CDR3. Between the trimmed V and J ends, which lost 1 base and 6 bases, there was a span of 6 bases. Germline CDR1 and CDR2: MNHNS and SASEGT. CDR3 residues: CASSEGPDGYTF. The CDR3 DNA follows: TGTGCCAGCAGTGAAGGGCCAGATGGCTACACCTTC.

The CDR3 loop is CASSFREPNTGELFF. The CDR3 nucleotides read TGTGCCAGCAGCTTCAGGGAACCGAACACCGGGGAGCTGTTTTTT. The gene calls are TRBV7-6 and TRBJ2-2, with D perhaps matching TRBD1 (5 bases). The CDR3 has 15 amino acids. Trimming removed 3 bases at V and 0 bases at J, with 8 bases between. Germline values: CDR1 SGHVS, CDR2 FNYEAQ.

The CDR3 loop reads CASQTGPYNEQFF. The CDR3 DNA reads TGTGCCAGTCAGACGGGCCCATACAATGAGCAGTTCTTC. The chain links TRBV6-5 to TRBJ2-1; D is ambiguous. V lost 9 bases to trimming and J lost 4 bases, with 13 bases between them. CDR1 and CDR2 (germline): MNHEY, SVGAGI. CDR3 length: 13 amino acids.

This clone was seen a single time. This sequence joins TRBV13 and TRBJ1-2; 7 nucleotides line up with TRBD1. The CDR3 extends over 15 amino acids. Losses at the gene ends were 5 bases for V and 8 bases for J; bases not matched to a gene: 14. Germline CDR1 reads PRHDT; CDR2 reads FYEKMQ (reference sequence). Written as DNA, the CDR3 is TGTGCCAGCAGCCCCCGGGACAGCGTCTTAAGGGGCTACACCTTC. The encoded protein is CASSPRDSVLRGYTF.